A selection of T cell receptor beta chains follows, all from one sample in a study of T cells after yellow fever vaccination. Via MiXCR, TCRdb re-called the 5' RACE reads, giving one row per CDR3 protein. The sample has under 700,000 distinct CDR3 sequences, 17% seen once. The input for sequencing was PBMCs, taken around 5 days after the first yellow fever vaccination. Receptor source: a man aged 18 to 35 who received the YFV17D yellow fever vaccine. Each CDR3 is given with its conserved first and last residue. Fields, in order: J gene, D gene, clone size, V gene, CDR3 protein, CDR3 DNA. D genes are given only for firm matches. Clone size is not always given. Where it is, it says once, few, many or a class for expanded clones.

j_call: TRBJ1-2; d_call: NA; clone_size: NA; v_call: TRBV12-3/TRBV12-4; cdr3_aa: CASSLGGPFGYTF; cdr3_nt: TGTGCCAGCAGTTTAGGCGGACCTTTCGGCTACACCTTC
j_call: TRBJ1-1; d_call: TRBD1; clone_size: NA; v_call: TRBV9; cdr3_aa: CASSTRPGTALSNTEAFF; cdr3_nt: TGTGCCAGCAGCACTAGACCCGGGACAGCCCTCTCGAACACTGAAGCTTTCTTT
j_call: TRBJ2-7; d_call: NA; clone_size: few; v_call: TRBV5-1; cdr3_aa: CASSLTGKTYEQYF; cdr3_nt: TGCGCCAGCAGCTTGACAGGGAAAACCTACGAGCAGTACTTC
j_call: TRBJ1-2; d_call: TRBD1; clone_size: many; v_call: TRBV10-3; cdr3_aa: CAGSQGADYGYTF; cdr3_nt: TGTGCCGGTTCACAGGGGGCTGACTATGGCTACACCTTC
j_call: TRBJ2-5; d_call: TRBD2; clone_size: few; v_call: TRBV7-9; cdr3_aa: CASSRTSGALRDQYF; cdr3_nt: TGTGCCAGCAGTCGGACTAGCGGGGCTCTCCGGGACCAGTACTTC
j_call: TRBJ2-5; d_call: NA; clone_size: NA; v_call: TRBV9; cdr3_aa: CASSRGPNLAQETQYF; cdr3_nt: TGTGCCAGCAGCCGGGGACCGAACTTAGCCCAAGAGACCCAGTACTTC
j_call: TRBJ2-3; d_call: TRBD2; clone_size: NA; v_call: TRBV4-1; cdr3_aa: CASSQVGLAGMYF; cdr3_nt: TGCGCCAGCAGCCAAGTAGGGCTAGCGGGGATGTATTTT
j_call: TRBJ2-5; d_call: TRBD2; clone_size: few; v_call: TRBV5-1; cdr3_aa: CASSLWAGEETQYF; cdr3_nt: TGCGCCAGCAGCTTGTGGGCGGGGGAAGAGACCCAGTACTTC
j_call: TRBJ1-4; d_call: NA; clone_size: few; v_call: TRBV15; cdr3_aa: CATSRGPGVISNEKLFF; cdr3_nt: TGTGCCACCAGCAGAGGCCCAGGGGTTATTTCTAATGAAAAACTGTTTTTT
j_call: TRBJ2-7; d_call: TRBD1; clone_size: NA; v_call: TRBV5-6; cdr3_aa: CASSYGQGQYEQYF; cdr3_nt: TGTGCCAGCAGTTACGGACAGGGACAATACGAGCAGTACTTC
j_call: TRBJ1-6; d_call: NA; clone_size: many; v_call: TRBV6-1; cdr3_aa: CASNVQGRNSPLHF; cdr3_nt: TGTGCCAGCAACGTGCAGGGGAGAAATTCACCCCTCCACTTT
j_call: TRBJ2-2; d_call: NA; clone_size: NA; v_call: TRBV6-5; cdr3_aa: CASSLVNRVYTGELFF; cdr3_nt: TGTGCCAGCAGTTTGGTGAACAGGGTTTACACCGGGGAGCTGTTTTTT
j_call: TRBJ2-6; d_call: NA; clone_size: few; v_call: TRBV30; cdr3_aa: CANDNSGANVLTF; cdr3_nt: TGTGCCAACGACAACTCTGGGGCCAACGTCCTGACTTTC
j_call: TRBJ2-1; d_call: NA; clone_size: many; v_call: TRBV7-2; cdr3_aa: CASSFGVDYNEQFF; cdr3_nt: TGTGCCAGCAGCTTCGGGGTGGACTACAATGAGCAGTTCTTC
j_call: TRBJ2-3; d_call: NA; clone_size: NA; v_call: TRBV29-1; cdr3_aa: CSVGPRGDTQYF; cdr3_nt: TGCAGCGTTGGTCCCCGGGGTGATACGCAGTATTTT
j_call: TRBJ2-2; d_call: NA; clone_size: NA; v_call: TRBV5-1; cdr3_aa: CASSLVPPGDTGELFF; cdr3_nt: TGCGCCAGCAGCTTGGTCCCCCCGGGGGACACCGGGGAGCTGTTTTTT
j_call: TRBJ2-6; d_call: NA; clone_size: once; v_call: TRBV7-6; cdr3_aa: CASSLSSPTAGANVLTF; cdr3_nt: TGTGCCAGCAGCTTATCTTCCCCGACAGCCGGGGCCAACGTCCTGACTTTC
j_call: TRBJ2-7; d_call: NA; clone_size: NA; v_call: TRBV12-3/TRBV12-4; cdr3_aa: CASGWDTYEQYF; cdr3_nt: TGTGCCAGCGGATGGGACACCTACGAGCAGTACTTC
j_call: TRBJ2-3; d_call: NA; clone_size: few; v_call: TRBV20-1; cdr3_aa: CSPRGTIASVTDTQYF; cdr3_nt: TGCAGTCCCAGGGGTACAATAGCGTCGGTCACAGATACGCAGTATTTT
j_call: TRBJ2-2; d_call: NA; clone_size: many; v_call: TRBV5-1; cdr3_aa: CASSLQGVTGELFF; cdr3_nt: TGCGCCAGCAGCTTGCAAGGGGTCACCGGGGAGCTGTTTTTT
j_call: TRBJ2-2; d_call: TRBD1; clone_size: many; v_call: TRBV5-1; cdr3_aa: CASSLRQGDTGELFF; cdr3_nt: TGCGCCAGCAGCCTGAGACAGGGAGACACCGGGGAGCTGTTTTTT
j_call: TRBJ1-4; d_call: NA; clone_size: NA; v_call: TRBV5-1; cdr3_aa: CASSPGGHSNEKLFF; cdr3_nt: TGCGCCAGCAGCCCGGGGGGGCACTCTAATGAAAAACTGTTTTTT
j_call: TRBJ2-7; d_call: TRBD1; clone_size: NA; v_call: TRBV4-1; cdr3_aa: CASSQDKTLDREGYEQYF; cdr3_nt: TGCGCCAGCAGCCAAGACAAGACACTGGACAGGGAAGGCTACGAGCAGTACTTC
j_call: TRBJ1-1; d_call: TRBD1; clone_size: few; v_call: TRBV10-3; cdr3_aa: CAISDRENTEAFF; cdr3_nt: TGTGCCATATCGGACAGGGAAAACACTGAAGCTTTCTTT
j_call: TRBJ2-1; d_call: TRBD2; clone_size: NA; v_call: TRBV11-2; cdr3_aa: CASSSSSGTSLFF; cdr3_nt: TGTGCCAGCAGTTCCTCATCCGGGACTAGTCTGTTCTTC
j_call: TRBJ2-1; d_call: NA; clone_size: NA; v_call: TRBV12-3/TRBV12-4; cdr3_aa: CASSGLGPGEQFF; cdr3_nt: TGTGCCAGCAGTGGTCTCGGACCCGGTGAGCAGTTCTTC
j_call: TRBJ2-7; d_call: NA; clone_size: many; v_call: TRBV18; cdr3_aa: CASSPQHGRYEQYF; cdr3_nt: TGTGCCAGCTCACCCCAACATGGTCGCTACGAGCAGTACTTC
j_call: TRBJ2-1; d_call: TRBD2; clone_size: few; v_call: TRBV6-2/TRBV6-3; cdr3_aa: CASSYALLWTSGGPAYNEQFF; cdr3_nt: TGTGCCAGCAGTTATGCTTTGCTGTGGACTAGCGGGGGCCCGGCATACAATGAGCAGTTCTTC
j_call: TRBJ1-1; d_call: NA; clone_size: NA; v_call: TRBV3-1; cdr3_aa: CASSPPNMNTEAFF; cdr3_nt: TGTGCCAGCAGCCCACCAAACATGAACACTGAAGCTTTCTTT
j_call: TRBJ2-7; d_call: NA; clone_size: NA; v_call: TRBV7-3; cdr3_aa: CASSKRGGAGSEQYF; cdr3_nt: TGTGCCAGCAGCAAGAGGGGGGGAGCAGGGAGCGAGCAGTACTTC
j_call: TRBJ2-6; d_call: NA; clone_size: few; v_call: TRBV4-1; cdr3_aa: CASSQGPGHHSGANVLTF; cdr3_nt: TGCGCCAGCAGCCAAGGCCCGGGACACCACTCTGGGGCCAACGTCCTGACTTTC
j_call: TRBJ2-5; d_call: TRBD1; clone_size: NA; v_call: TRBV7-2; cdr3_aa: CASSFTGGAETQYF; cdr3_nt: TGTGCCAGCAGCTTTACAGGGGGCGCGGAGACCCAGTACTTC
j_call: TRBJ1-5; d_call: NA; clone_size: NA; v_call: TRBV12-3/TRBV12-4; cdr3_aa: CASSFDSRQPQHF; cdr3_nt: TGTGCCAGCAGTTTTGACAGCCGTCAGCCCCAGCATTTT
j_call: TRBJ2-2; d_call: TRBD2; clone_size: NA; v_call: TRBV27; cdr3_aa: CASSLRGGGAGRTGELFF; cdr3_nt: TGTGCCAGCAGCTTGCGAGGCGGGGGGGCGGGCCGCACCGGGGAGCTGTTTTTT
j_call: TRBJ2-7; d_call: TRBD1; clone_size: NA; v_call: TRBV4-3; cdr3_aa: CASSQVTGEPSYEQYF; cdr3_nt: TGCGCCAGCAGCCAAGTTACAGGGGAACCGTCCTACGAGCAGTACTTC
j_call: TRBJ1-1; d_call: NA; clone_size: few; v_call: TRBV15; cdr3_aa: CATSYGGSITEAFF; cdr3_nt: TGTGCCACCAGTTACGGAGGGTCGATCACTGAAGCTTTCTTT
j_call: TRBJ2-2; d_call: NA; clone_size: few; v_call: TRBV6-1; cdr3_aa: CASSPYGGQNTGELFF; cdr3_nt: TGTGCCAGCAGTCCATACGGGGGACAGAACACCGGGGAGCTGTTTTTT
j_call: TRBJ2-5; d_call: NA; clone_size: NA; v_call: TRBV23-1; cdr3_aa: CASSQSKGGRGDQETQYF; cdr3_nt: TGCGCCAGCAGTCAATCGAAAGGGGGCAGGGGGGACCAAGAGACCCAGTACTTC
j_call: TRBJ2-5; d_call: NA; clone_size: few; v_call: TRBV12-5; cdr3_aa: CASGRTAGRETQYF; cdr3_nt: TGTGCTAGTGGAAGGACAGCGGGGAGAGAGACCCAGTACTTC
j_call: TRBJ2-3; d_call: TRBD1; clone_size: NA; v_call: TRBV4-3; cdr3_aa: CASSQQGAEDTQYF; cdr3_nt: TGCGCCAGCAGCCAACAGGGGGCGGAAGATACGCAGTATTTT
j_call: TRBJ2-7; d_call: TRBD1; clone_size: few; v_call: TRBV7-9; cdr3_aa: CASSLGQGALESEQYF; cdr3_nt: TGTGCCAGCAGCTTAGGACAGGGGGCCTTGGAGTCCGAGCAGTACTTC
j_call: TRBJ2-2; d_call: NA; clone_size: few; v_call: TRBV6-5; cdr3_aa: CASSYGLSQNTGELFF; cdr3_nt: TGTGCCAGCAGTTACGGCTTAAGCCAGAACACCGGGGAGCTGTTTTTT
j_call: TRBJ2-6; d_call: TRBD1; clone_size: NA; v_call: TRBV2; cdr3_aa: CASTRSDRGRGSGANVLTF; cdr3_nt: TGTGCCAGCACCAGGAGCGACAGGGGTAGAGGGTCTGGGGCCAACGTCCTGACTTTC
j_call: TRBJ2-7; d_call: NA; clone_size: NA; v_call: TRBV4-2; cdr3_aa: CASSQPGAHEQYF; cdr3_nt: TGTGCCAGCAGCCAACCGGGGGCCCACGAGCAGTACTTC
j_call: TRBJ2-1; d_call: NA; clone_size: NA; v_call: TRBV20-1; cdr3_aa: CSTRQGFNEQFF; cdr3_nt: TGCAGTACCCGACAAGGTTTCAATGAGCAGTTCTTC
j_call: TRBJ2-3; d_call: NA; clone_size: few; v_call: TRBV6-1; cdr3_aa: CASSRFSGNTDTQYF; cdr3_nt: TGTGCCAGCAGCCGTTTCTCGGGGAACACAGATACGCAGTATTTT
j_call: TRBJ1-6; d_call: NA; clone_size: many; v_call: TRBV18; cdr3_aa: CASSPASSYNSPLHF; cdr3_nt: TGTGCCAGCTCACCAGCGAGCTCCTATAATTCACCCCTCCACTTT
j_call: TRBJ2-3; d_call: TRBD2; clone_size: few; v_call: TRBV5-1; cdr3_aa: CASSLLLAGGHVDTQYF; cdr3_nt: TGCGCCAGCAGCTTGCTCCTAGCGGGGGGCCATGTAGATACGCAGTATTTT
j_call: TRBJ2-1; d_call: NA; clone_size: NA; v_call: TRBV12-3/TRBV12-4; cdr3_aa: CASSFIGTGNNEQFF; cdr3_nt: TGTGCCAGCAGTTTTATTGGGACTGGAAACAATGAGCAGTTCTTC
j_call: TRBJ2-6; d_call: NA; clone_size: few; v_call: TRBV19; cdr3_aa: CASSSWGPSGANVLTF; cdr3_nt: TGTGCCAGTAGTTCGTGGGGCCCTTCTGGGGCCAACGTCCTGACTTTC
j_call: TRBJ2-7; d_call: NA; clone_size: few; v_call: TRBV12-3/TRBV12-4; cdr3_aa: CASSFRESYEQYF; cdr3_nt: TGTGCCAGCAGTTTTCGGGAAAGCTACGAGCAGTACTTC
j_call: TRBJ1-6; d_call: NA; clone_size: NA; v_call: TRBV5-1; cdr3_aa: CASSLELQVPSSYNSPLHF; cdr3_nt: TGCGCCAGCAGCTTGGAACTACAGGTCCCGAGCTCCTATAATTCACCCCTCCACTTT
j_call: TRBJ1-3; d_call: NA; clone_size: NA; v_call: TRBV11-1; cdr3_aa: CASSLGFDSLSGNTIYF; cdr3_nt: TGTGCCAGCAGCTTAGGATTTGACAGTCTCTCTGGAAACACCATATATTTT